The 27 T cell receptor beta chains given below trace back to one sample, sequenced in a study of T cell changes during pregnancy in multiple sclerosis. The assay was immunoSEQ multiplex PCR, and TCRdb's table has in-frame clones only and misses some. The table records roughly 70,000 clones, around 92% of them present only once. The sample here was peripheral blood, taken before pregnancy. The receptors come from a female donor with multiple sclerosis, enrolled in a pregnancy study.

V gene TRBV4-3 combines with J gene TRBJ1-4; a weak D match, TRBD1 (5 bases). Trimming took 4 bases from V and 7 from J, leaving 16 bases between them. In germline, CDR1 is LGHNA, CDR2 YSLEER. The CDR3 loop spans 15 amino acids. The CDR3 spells CASSPSRQGGEKLFF. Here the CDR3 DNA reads TGCGCCAGCAGCCCATCGAGGCAGGGCGGTGAAAAACTGTTTTTT.

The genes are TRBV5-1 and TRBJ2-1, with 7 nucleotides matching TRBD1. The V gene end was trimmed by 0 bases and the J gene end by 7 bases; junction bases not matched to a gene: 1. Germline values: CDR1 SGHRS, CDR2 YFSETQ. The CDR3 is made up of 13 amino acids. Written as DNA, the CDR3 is TGCGCCAGCAGCTTGGCCAGGGGGAATGAGCAGTTCTTC. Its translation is CASSLARGNEQFF.

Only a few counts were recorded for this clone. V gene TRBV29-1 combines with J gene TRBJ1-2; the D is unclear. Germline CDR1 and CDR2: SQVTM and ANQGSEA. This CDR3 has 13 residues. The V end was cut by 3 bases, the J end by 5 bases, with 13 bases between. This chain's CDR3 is CSVDRSGWYGYTF. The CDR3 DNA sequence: TGCAGCGTTGATAGAAGCGGATGGTATGGCTACACCTTC.

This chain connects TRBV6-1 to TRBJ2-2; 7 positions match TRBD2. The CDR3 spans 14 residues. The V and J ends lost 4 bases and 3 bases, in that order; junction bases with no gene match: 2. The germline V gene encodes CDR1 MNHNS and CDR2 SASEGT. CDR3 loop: CASSVGGDTGELFF. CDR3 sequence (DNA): TGTGCCAGCAGTGTTGGGGGGGACACCGGGGAGCTGTTTTTT.

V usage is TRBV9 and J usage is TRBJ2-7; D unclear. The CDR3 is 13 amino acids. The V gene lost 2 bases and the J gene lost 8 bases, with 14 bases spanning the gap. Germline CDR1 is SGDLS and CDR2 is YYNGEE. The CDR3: CASSVQDLTKQYF. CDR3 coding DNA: TGTGCCAGCAGCGTCCAGGATCTTACGAAGCAGTACTTC.

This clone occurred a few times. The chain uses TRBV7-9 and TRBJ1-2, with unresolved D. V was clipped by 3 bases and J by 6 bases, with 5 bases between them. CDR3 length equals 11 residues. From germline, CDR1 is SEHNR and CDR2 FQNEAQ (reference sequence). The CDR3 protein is CASSFPDGYTF. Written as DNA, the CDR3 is TGTGCCAGCAGCTTTCCCGATGGCTACACCTTC.

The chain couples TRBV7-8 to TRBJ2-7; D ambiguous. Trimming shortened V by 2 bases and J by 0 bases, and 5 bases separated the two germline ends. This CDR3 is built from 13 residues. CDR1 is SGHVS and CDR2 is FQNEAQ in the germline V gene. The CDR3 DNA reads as TGTGCCAGCAGCTTAAGTAGCTCCTACGAGCAGTACTTC. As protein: CASSLSSSYEQYF.

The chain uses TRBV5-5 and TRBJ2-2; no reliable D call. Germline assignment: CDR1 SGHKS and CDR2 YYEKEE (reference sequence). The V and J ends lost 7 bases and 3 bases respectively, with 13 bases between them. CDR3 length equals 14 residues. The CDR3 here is CASCTVPDTGELFF. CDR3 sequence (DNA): TGTGCCAGCTGTACCGTGCCGGACACCGGGGAGCTGTTTTTT.

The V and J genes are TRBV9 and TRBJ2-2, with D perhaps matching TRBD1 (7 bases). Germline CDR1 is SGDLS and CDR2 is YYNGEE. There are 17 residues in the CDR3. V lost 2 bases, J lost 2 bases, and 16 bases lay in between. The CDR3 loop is CASSVGGTGANTGELFF. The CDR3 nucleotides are TGTGCCAGCAGCGTCGGGGGAACAGGGGCAAACACCGGGGAGCTGTTTTTT.

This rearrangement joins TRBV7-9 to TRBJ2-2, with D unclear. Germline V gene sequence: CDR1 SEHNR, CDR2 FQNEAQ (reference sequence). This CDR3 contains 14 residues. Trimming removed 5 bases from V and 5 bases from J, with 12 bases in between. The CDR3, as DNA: TGTGCCAGCAGCCCATTGACAAGTACCGGGGAGCTGTTTTTT. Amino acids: CASSPLTSTGELFF.

CDR3 region: CASSDRTGIYNSPLHF. The CDR3 region has the DNA TGTGCCAGCAGTGACCGGACAGGGATCTATAATTCACCCCTCCACTTT. V gene TRBV25-1 combines with J gene TRBJ1-6, with 8 nucleotides matching TRBD1. Per germline, CDR1 MGHDK and CDR2 SYGVNS. The length of the CDR3 is 16 residues. Unmatched junction bases numbered 4, after V lost 3 bases and J lost 3 bases.

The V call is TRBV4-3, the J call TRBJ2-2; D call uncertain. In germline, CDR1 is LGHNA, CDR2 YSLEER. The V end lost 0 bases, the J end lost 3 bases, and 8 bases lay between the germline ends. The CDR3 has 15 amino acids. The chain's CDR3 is CASSQDRAHTGELFF. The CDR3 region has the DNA TGCGCCAGCAGCCAAGACCGAGCACACACCGGGGAGCTGTTTTTT.

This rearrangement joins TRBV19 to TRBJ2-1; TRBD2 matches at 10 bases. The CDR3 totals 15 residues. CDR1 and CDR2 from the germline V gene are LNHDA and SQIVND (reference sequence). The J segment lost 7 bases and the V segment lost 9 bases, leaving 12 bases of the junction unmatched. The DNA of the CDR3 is TGTGCCAGCGCAGCCCTAGCGGGAGAGACAAATGAGCAGTTCTTC. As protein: CASAALAGETNEQFF.

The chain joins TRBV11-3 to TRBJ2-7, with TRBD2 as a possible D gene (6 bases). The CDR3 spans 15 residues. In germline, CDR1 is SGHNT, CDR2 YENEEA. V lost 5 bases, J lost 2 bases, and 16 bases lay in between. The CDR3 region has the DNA TGTGCCAGCAGCAGACCCGGACTAACCCCCTACGAGCAGTACTTC. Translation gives CASSRPGLTPYEQYF.

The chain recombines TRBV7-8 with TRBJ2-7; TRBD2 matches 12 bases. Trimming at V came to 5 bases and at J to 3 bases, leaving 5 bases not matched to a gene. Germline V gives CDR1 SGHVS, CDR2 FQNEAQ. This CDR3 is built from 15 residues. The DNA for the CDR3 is TGTGCCAGCAGCCCTTTACTAGCGGGGGGCTACGAGCAGTACTTC. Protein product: CASSPLLAGGYEQYF.

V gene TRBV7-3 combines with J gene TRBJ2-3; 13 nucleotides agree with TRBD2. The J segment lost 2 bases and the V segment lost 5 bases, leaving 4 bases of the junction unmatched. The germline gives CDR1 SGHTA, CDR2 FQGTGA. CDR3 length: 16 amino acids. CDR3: CASSLGLAGFTDTQYF. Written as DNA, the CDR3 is TGTGCCAGCAGCCTGGGACTAGCGGGGTTCACAGATACGCAGTATTTT. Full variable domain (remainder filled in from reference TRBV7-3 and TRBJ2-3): GAGVSQTPSNKVTEKGKYVELRCDPISGHTALYWYRQSLGQGPEFLIYFQGTGAADDSGLPNDRFFAVRPEGSVSTLKIQRTERGDSAVYLCASSLGLAGFTDTQYFGPGTRLTVL.

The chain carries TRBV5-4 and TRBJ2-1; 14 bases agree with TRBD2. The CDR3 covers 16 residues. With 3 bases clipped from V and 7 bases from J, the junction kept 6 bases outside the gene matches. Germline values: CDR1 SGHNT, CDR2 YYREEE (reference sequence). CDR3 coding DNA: TGTGCCAGCAGCTCGGGACTAGCGGGAGTAACTAATGAGCAGTTCTTC. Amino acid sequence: CASSSGLAGVTNEQFF.

The CDR3, as DNA: TGTGCCAGCAGTTCGAGACTAGCGGGAGACGAGCAGTACTTC. This translates into CASSSRLAGDEQYF. The gene calls are TRBV6-5 and TRBJ2-7, with 12 positions matching TRBD2. This CDR3 is built from 14 residues. J gave up 5 bases and V 4 bases, and 3 bases lay outside the gene matches. The germline V gene has CDR1 MNHEY and CDR2 SVGAGI.

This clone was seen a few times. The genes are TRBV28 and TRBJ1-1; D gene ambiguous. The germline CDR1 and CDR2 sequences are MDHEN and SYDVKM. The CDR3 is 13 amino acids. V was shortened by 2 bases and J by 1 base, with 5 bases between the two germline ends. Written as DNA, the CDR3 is TGTGCCAGCAGTTTACTTTCGAACACTGAAGCTTTCTTT. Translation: CASSLLSNTEAFF. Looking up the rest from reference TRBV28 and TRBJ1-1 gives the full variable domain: DVKVTQSSRYLVKRTGEKVFLECVQDMDHENMFWYRQDPGLGLRLIYFSYDVKMKEKGDIPEGYSVSREKKERFSLILESASTNQTSMYLCASSLLSNTEAFFGQGTRLTVV.

The CDR3 nucleotides are TGTGCCAGTAGTATTTCCGGCACAGTCACACTGGGAGCTTTCTTT. This sequence encodes CASSISGTVTLGAFF. The chain uses TRBV19 and TRBJ1-1, with no clear D. Trimming took off 3 bases at V and 10 bases at J, with 21 bases between the two ends. CDR3 size: 15 residues. Germline CDR1 is LNHDA and CDR2 is SQIVND (reference sequence).

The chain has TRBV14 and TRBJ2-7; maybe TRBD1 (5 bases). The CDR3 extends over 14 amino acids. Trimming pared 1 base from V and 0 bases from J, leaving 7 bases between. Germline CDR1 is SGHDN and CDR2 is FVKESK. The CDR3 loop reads CASSQGRASYEQYF. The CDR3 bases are TGTGCCAGCAGCCAAGGCAGGGCCTCCTACGAGCAGTACTTC.

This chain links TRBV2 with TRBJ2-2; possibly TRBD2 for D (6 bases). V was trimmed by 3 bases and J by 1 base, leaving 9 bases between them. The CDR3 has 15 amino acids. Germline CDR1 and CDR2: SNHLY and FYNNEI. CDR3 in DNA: TGTGCCAGCAGTGAGCAGGGAGGGAACACCGGGGAGCTGTTTTTT. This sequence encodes CASSEQGGNTGELFF.

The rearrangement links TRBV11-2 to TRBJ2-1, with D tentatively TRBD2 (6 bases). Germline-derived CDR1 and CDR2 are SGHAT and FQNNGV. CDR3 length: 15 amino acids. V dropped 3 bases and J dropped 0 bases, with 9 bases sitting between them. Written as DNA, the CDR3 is TGTGCCAGCAGCTTTAGGCGGGACTCCTACAATGAGCAGTTCTTC. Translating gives CASSFRRDSYNEQFF.

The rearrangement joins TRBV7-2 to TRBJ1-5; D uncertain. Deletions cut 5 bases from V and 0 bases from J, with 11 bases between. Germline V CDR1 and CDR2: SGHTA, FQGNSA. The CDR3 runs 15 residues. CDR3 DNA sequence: TGTGCCAGCAGCCGAGAGCCTTATAGCAATCAGCCCCAGCATTTT. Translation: CASSREPYSNQPQHF.

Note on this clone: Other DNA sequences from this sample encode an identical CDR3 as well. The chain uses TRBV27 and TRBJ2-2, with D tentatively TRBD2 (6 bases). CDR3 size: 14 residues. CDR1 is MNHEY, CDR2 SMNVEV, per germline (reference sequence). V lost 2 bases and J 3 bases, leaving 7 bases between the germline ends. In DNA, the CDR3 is TGTGCCAGCAGTTTAGGGGGGTACACCGGGGAGCTGTTTTTT. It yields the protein CASSLGGYTGELFF.

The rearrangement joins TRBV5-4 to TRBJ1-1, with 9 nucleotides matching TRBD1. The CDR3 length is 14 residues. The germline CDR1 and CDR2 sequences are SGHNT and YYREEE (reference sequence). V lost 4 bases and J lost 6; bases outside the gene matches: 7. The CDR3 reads CASSDGRTGAEAFF. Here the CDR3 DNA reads TGTGCCAGCAGCGACGGGCGGACAGGGGCTGAAGCTTTCTTT.

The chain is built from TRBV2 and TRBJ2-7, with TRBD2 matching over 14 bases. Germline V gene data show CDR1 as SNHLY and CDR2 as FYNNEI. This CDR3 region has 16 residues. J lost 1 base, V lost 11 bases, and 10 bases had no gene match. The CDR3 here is CAVTGTSGRVSYEQYF. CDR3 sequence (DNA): TGTGCCGTAACCGGGACTAGCGGGAGAGTTTCCTACGAGCAGTACTTC.